The 26 T cell receptor beta chains in this list originate from one sample, sequenced in a study of cytomegalovirus exposure and HLA in healthy donors. The assay was immunoSEQ multiplex PCR, and TCRdb's table has in-frame clones only and misses some. This table has approximately 90,000 clones, around 93% appearing once. The specimen was PBMCs. The receptors here all came from a woman under 40 in good health and CMV-seropositive.

J is TRBJ2-5 and V is TRBV11-2; 7 bases are shared with TRBD1. V trimming: 5 bases; J trimming: 6 bases; junction bases outside the gene matches: 6. Germline V lookup: CDR1 SGHAT, CDR2 FQNNGV. The CDR3 length is 13 residues. The CDR3 bases are TGTGCCAGCAGCCCGGGACAGAGTCAGACCCAGTACTTC. This codes for CASSPGQSQTQYF.

This chain connects TRBV16 to TRBJ2-1; TRBD1 matches 10 bases. Germline CDR1 and CDR2: KGHSY and FQNENV. Losses at the gene ends were 0 bases for V and 7 bases for J; bases not matched to a gene: 3. This CDR3 is built from 15 residues. The CDR3 region is CASSQSGTGENEQFF. DNA of the CDR3: TGTGCCAGCAGCCAATCTGGGACAGGGGAGAATGAGCAGTTCTTC.

This chain uses TRBV27 with TRBJ2-7, with TRBD2 identical over 11 bases. The CDR3 is made up of 18 amino acids. Germline-derived CDR1 and CDR2 are MNHEY and SMNVEV (reference sequence). The trim removed 1 base at V and 5 bases at J, leaving 13 bases unmatched. The CDR3, as DNA: TGTGCCAGCAGTTTATTTAGTGTAGCGGGAGGGCCAATCCACGAGCAGTACTTC. Encoded protein: CASSLFSVAGGPIHEQYF.

This clone came up once. V is TRBV19 and J is TRBJ1-1; 9 positions match TRBD1. V gave up 6 bases and J gave up 4 bases; unmatched junction bases: 3. Germline V gene sequence: CDR1 LNHDA, CDR2 SQIVND (reference sequence). This CDR3 comprises 13 residues. The CDR3 DNA reads TGTGCCAGTAGCTACAGGGGGCCCACTGAAGCTTTCTTT. It specifies CASSYRGPTEAFF.

This chain uses TRBV5-1 with TRBJ2-5; 8 bases are shared with TRBD1. The CDR3 consists of 15 residues. V lost 0 bases, J lost 3 bases, and 4 bases stayed unmatched. Per the germline V gene, CDR1 is SGHRS and CDR2 is YFSETQ. This chain's CDR3 is CASSLAGTGKETQYF. In DNA form, the CDR3 reads TGCGCCAGCAGCTTGGCAGGGACAGGAAAAGAGACCCAGTACTTC.

V usage is TRBV5-1 and J usage is TRBJ2-7, with 10 bases aligning to TRBD2. Trimming took 0 bases from V and 7 from J; bases not matched to a gene: 16. Germline CDR1 SGHRS, CDR2 YFSETQ. This CDR3 region has 18 residues. The CDR3 DNA follows: TGCGCCAGCAGCTTGGTTTTTAGCGGGAGGCTGGGGGCGAGGGAGCAGTACTTC. As protein: CASSLVFSGRLGAREQYF.

This clone came up once. The J gene is TRBJ2-3, the V gene TRBV4-3; 9 bases are a match to TRBD2. CDR3 length: 16 residues. The V gene end was trimmed by 4 bases and the J gene end by 2 bases; junction bases not matched to a gene: 7. Germline V gives CDR1 LGHNA, CDR2 YSLEER. The CDR3 nucleotides read TGCGCCAGCAGCCCCGAGCGGGAGGCCCACACAGATACGCAGTATTTT. Translating gives CASSPEREAHTDTQYF.

This clone is a singleton in its sample. The gene calls are TRBV6-5 and TRBJ1-2, with D possibly being TRBD1 (6 bases). Germline V CDR1 and CDR2: MNHEY, SVGAGI. V was cut by 2 bases and J by 7 bases, with 14 bases left in between. This CDR3 has 14 amino acids. The CDR3 coding sequence is TGTGCCAGCAGTTACGGGCAGGGGATGAGTGGCTACACCTTC. Its translation: CASSYGQGMSGYTF.

This sequence joins TRBV12-5 and TRBJ1-2; 11 bases fit TRBD1. After removal of 5 bases from V and 8 bases from J, the junction contained 7 bases not matched to a gene. CDR1 is LGHNT, CDR2 FRNRAP, per germline. The CDR3 is 14 residues long. As DNA, the CDR3 is TGTGCTAGTGGTGGCAGGACAGGGGGCGAAGGCTACACCTTC. Translating it yields CASGGRTGGEGYTF.

V and J are TRBV5-1 and TRBJ2-5; 8 bases match TRBD2. The germline gives CDR1 SGHRS, CDR2 YFSETQ. The CDR3 consists of 14 residues. Losses at the gene ends were 3 bases for V and 2 bases for J; bases not matched to a gene: 3. The CDR3 is CASSSPSGQETQYF. The CDR3 nucleotides read TGCGCCAGCAGCTCACCTAGCGGGCAAGAGACCCAGTACTTC.

The chain couples TRBV21-1 to TRBJ1-5; the table's D gene call, TRBD1, was not cross checked with the DNA. TRBV21-1 is an annotated pseudogene. The CDR3 is made up of 15 amino acids. Here the CDR3 reads CASSNREGVGQPQHF. The CDR3 coding sequence is TGTGCCAGCAGCAACCGCGAAGGGGTTGGTCAGCCCCAGCATTTT.

V gene TRBV4-3 combines with J gene TRBJ2-7, with 11 bases lining up with TRBD2. V lost 4 bases, J lost 4 bases, and 3 bases stayed unmatched. The CDR3 runs to 14 residues. Germline-derived CDR1 and CDR2 are LGHNA and YSLEER. CDR3 in DNA: TGCGCCAGCAGCCCGGGACTAGCGGATTACGAGCAGTACTTC. Translated, it gives CASSPGLADYEQYF.

The chain recombines TRBV13 with TRBJ2-5; no definite D call. The ends were cut back, 2 bases at V and 3 bases at J, with 16 bases in the middle. CDR3 length: 16 amino acids. From germline, CDR1 is PRHDT and CDR2 FYEKMQ (reference sequence). CDR3 residues: CASSLLRFSVEETQYF. The CDR3 coding sequence is TGTGCCAGCAGCTTACTGCGGTTTTCTGTTGAAGAGACCCAGTACTTC.

The chain has TRBV5-1 and TRBJ1-1; maybe TRBD1 (5 bases). V lost 6 bases and J 12 bases, leaving 21 bases between the germline ends. CDR3 length: 13 amino acids. Germline loops: CDR1 SGHRS, CDR2 YFSETQ. The CDR3, as DNA: TGCGCCAGCACCTCACCGGGGGTCGGAGTAACTTTCTTT. Translated: CASTSPGVGVTFF.

The V call is TRBV7-3, the J call TRBJ2-2, with TRBD1 identical over 8 bases. The J segment lost 1 base and the V segment lost 5 bases, leaving 6 bases of the junction unmatched. Germline assignment: CDR1 SGHTA and CDR2 FQGTGA. The CDR3 extends over 16 amino acids. In nucleotides, the CDR3 is TGTGCCAGCAGCGAGGTTGGGACAGGGAACACCGGGGAGCTGTTTTTT. Its protein product is CASSEVGTGNTGELFF.

J is TRBJ1-3 and V is TRBV11-2; D may be TRBD1 (5 bases). Germline assignment: CDR1 SGHAT and CDR2 FQNNGV. V lost 4 bases to trimming and J lost 3 bases, with 7 bases between them. This CDR3 is 13 amino acids long. CDR3 in DNA: TGTGCCAGCAGCTGGGGCGGTGGAAACACCATATATTTT. Its translation is CASSWGGGNTIYF.

The chain joins TRBV4-3 to TRBJ1-2; maybe TRBD1 (5 bases). The CDR3 runs to 12 residues. Germline V gene sequence: CDR1 LGHNA, CDR2 YSLEER. V was shortened by 3 bases and J by 8 bases, with 10 bases between the two germline ends. CDR3 nucleotide sequence: TGCGCCAGCAGCCAGCAGGGAAACGGCTACACCTTC. This sequence encodes CASSQQGNGYTF.

V gene TRBV2 combines with J gene TRBJ2-7, with D possibly being TRBD2 (6 bases). CDR1 is SNHLY, CDR2 FYNNEI, per germline. The CDR3 runs 13 residues. Trimming took 8 bases from V and 3 from J, leaving 14 bases between them. The CDR3 nucleotides read TGTGCCAGCTGGACGACGCGGGGCTACGAGCAGTACTTC. This gives the protein CASWTTRGYEQYF.

This clone was seen just once. V and J are TRBV5-1 and TRBJ2-7, with 14 bases matching TRBD2. V trimming: 3 bases; J trimming: 5 bases; junction bases outside the gene matches: 4. This CDR3 region has 15 residues. Germline assignment: CDR1 SGHRS and CDR2 YFSETQ. CDR3 DNA: TGCGCCAGCAGCTCCCGACTAGCGGGAGGGAACGAGCAGTACTTC. It yields the protein CASSSRLAGGNEQYF.

The rearrangement uses TRBV7-2 and TRBJ2-3; D unresolved. V gave up 6 bases and J gave up 2 bases, with 6 bases separating them. CDR3 size: 12 residues. CDR1 and CDR2 from the germline V gene are SGHTA and FQGNSA. CDR3 sequence: CASRGATDTQYF. The CDR3 DNA reads as TGTGCCAGCAGAGGAGCCACAGATACGCAGTATTTT.

This chain connects TRBV4-3 to TRBJ2-5; 7 bases map to TRBD2. The CDR3 is 15 amino acids. Germline values: CDR1 LGHNA, CDR2 YSLEER. Trimming cost V 3 bases and J 6 bases; bases outside gene matches: 10. This CDR3 reads CASSQELTSRQTQYF. CDR3 nucleotides: TGCGCCAGCAGCCAGGAATTGACTAGCAGGCAGACCCAGTACTTC.

V gene TRBV7-9 combines with J gene TRBJ1-2, with D maybe TRBD1 (5 bases). Deletions cut 5 bases from V and 8 bases from J, with 21 bases between. The V gene's germline CDR1 is SEHNR and CDR2 FQNEAQ (reference sequence). CDR3 length equals 15 residues. CDR3 DNA: TGTGCCAGCAGCCTATTGGCTCAGGGCCTTTGGGGCTACACCTTC. It is translated as CASSLLAQGLWGYTF.

The V gene is TRBV30, the J gene TRBJ2-7, with D perhaps TRBD1 (5 bases). The CDR3 spans 14 residues. In germline, CDR1 is GTSNPN, CDR2 SVGIG (reference sequence). Deletions cut 0 bases from V and 3 bases from J, with 12 bases between. The CDR3 bases are TGTGCCTGGAGTGTGTCAGGGTTGGACTACGAGCAGTACTTC. Translated: CAWSVSGLDYEQYF. Together with reference TRBV30 and TRBJ2-7, the CDR3 gives the full variable domain: SQTIHQWPATLVQPVGSPLSLECTVEGTSNPNLYWYRQAAGRGLQLLFYSVGIGQISSEVPQNLSASRPQDRQFILSSKKLLLSDSGFYLCAWSVSGLDYEQYFGPGTRLTVT.

This clone is a singleton in its sample. This chain connects TRBV5-1 to TRBJ1-1; D unclear. The CDR3 loop spans 15 amino acids. Trimming stripped 2 bases from V and 4 bases from J, with 15 bases between. Germline CDR1 SGHRS, CDR2 YFSETQ. Here the CDR3 reads CASSFRTTRGTEAFF. The CDR3 DNA follows: TGCGCCAGCAGCTTTCGTACGACACGGGGCACTGAAGCTTTCTTT. Combining the CDR3 with reference TRBV5-1 and TRBJ1-1 gives the whole variable domain KAGVTQTPRYLIKTRGQQVTLSCSPISGHRSVSWYQQTPGQGLQFLFEYFSETQRNKGNFPGRFSGRQFSNSRSEMNVSTLELGDSALYLCASSFRTTRGTEAFFGQGTRLTVV.

The rearrangement joins TRBV29-1 to TRBJ2-7, with D possibly matching TRBD2 (6 bases). Germline V CDR1 and CDR2: SQVTM, ANQGSEA. V was pared by 1 base and J by 3 bases, with 7 bases between. This CDR3 contains 12 residues. DNA of the CDR3: TGCAGCGTTGAAGCGGGGGACTACGAGCAGTACTTC. Protein product: CSVEAGDYEQYF.

This rearrangement joins TRBV28 to TRBJ1-2; D not resolved. Germline values: CDR1 MDHEN, CDR2 SYDVKM. Between the trimmed V and J ends, which lost 3 bases and 1 base, there was a span of 6 bases. This CDR3 has 13 residues. This CDR3 is CASSLSNNYGYTF. The CDR3 coding sequence is TGTGCCAGCAGTTTGAGCAATAACTATGGCTACACCTTC.